This T cell receptor (beta chain) was identified in a study of chronic HIV infection and antiretroviral therapy. TCRdb analysed the 5' RACE reads with MiXCR anew, one entry per CDR3 protein. The data contain some 37,000 distinct CDR3 sequences, about 8.1% of them singletons. Germline values: CDR1 SQVTM, CDR2 ANQGSEA. J lost 5 bases, V lost 4 bases, and 12 bases had no gene match. This CDR3 comprises 15 residues. This clonotype was found a few times. Sequencing used peripheral blood. V gene TRBV29-1 combines with J gene TRBJ2-5; 8 bases map to TRBD1. The clonotype comes from an adult who had HIV and had not received antiretroviral therapy, or was an uninfected healthy control (not recorded which). The CDR3 protein is CSVGVGTGQRETQYF. CDR3 nucleotide sequence: TGCAGCGTTGGAGTAGGGACAGGTCAGCGGGAGACCCAGTACTTC.